The T cell receptor (beta chain) described here comes from a study of blood T cell repertoires in COVID-19. Study in general: The samples span acute and convalescent COVID-19 from the United States, Italy and Spain. Sources were T cells, B-cell-depleted T cells, or PBMCs; the material itself was cDNA or gDNA.

Profiling relied on immunoSEQ multiplex PCR, and the TCRdb table lists in-frame clones only, not all of them. Here the sample spans approximately 110,000 clones, roughly 84% being singletons. V was shortened by 3 bases and J by 6 bases, with 12 bases between the two germline ends. CDR1 and CDR2 (germline): SGHTA, FQGNSA. The CDR3 has 15 residues. Sample: peripheral blood. The V gene is TRBV7-2, the J gene TRBJ1-6; the D is unclear. The clonotype comes from a woman aged 80 or older with active or convalescent COVID-19. The chain's CDR3 is CASSFTGDLNSPLHF. CDR3 DNA sequence: TGTGCCAGCAGCTTTACGGGTGATCTTAATTCACCCCTCCACTTT.